This entry concerns a single T cell receptor beta chain. These data come from a study of blood T cell repertoires in COVID-19. Whole-study context: Samples taken during acute and convalescent COVID-19 were collected in the United States, Italy and Spain. PBMCs, B-cell-depleted T cells, or T cells provided the cDNA or gDNA that made up the material.

Per germline, CDR1 MDHEN and CDR2 SYDVKM. The V end was cut by 2 bases, the J end by 4 bases, with 11 bases between. The CDR3 totals 14 residues. In the study's own analysis: Quantification of nucleated cells was approximated via reference gene primer amplification. Sequenced by immunoSEQ multiplex PCR; TCRdb stores in-frame clones only, minus some. The DNA gave D and trimming, while V, J and clone size come from that table. The sample has about 220,000 clones; around 84% are singletons. The chain recombines TRBV28 with TRBJ1-2; a weak D match, TRBD1 (5 bases). Specimen: peripheral blood. The sequence came from a man aged 50-59 years who had recovered from COVID-19. CDR3 residues: CASSLPGPGYGYTF. In DNA, the CDR3 is TGTGCCAGCAGTTTACCAGGGCCTGGCTATGGCTACACCTTC.